These T cell receptor beta chains were read from a single sample in a study of blood T cell repertoires in COVID-19. Data came from immunoSEQ multiplex PCR; TCRdb stores just in-frame clones and leaves some out. The profile shows more than 85,000 clones, 75% to 80% of them singletons. Material: peripheral blood. The receptors shown here come from a woman aged 80 or older with active or convalescent COVID-19. CDR3s include the opening cysteine and the closing phenylalanine or tryptophan. A D gene is named only where the DNA matches it firmly. Size values are once, few and many counts, or a class for expanded clones, and some rows have none.

CDR3 DNA | CDR3 protein | D gene | clone size | J gene | V gene
TGTGCCAGCAGTCTTACAGGGGGAACGTACGGCTACACCTTC | CASSLTGGTYGYTF | TRBD1 | NA | TRBJ1-2 | TRBV6-5
TGTGCCAGCAGCTTGCACAGGGGGCCATATGGCTACACCTTC | CASSLHRGPYGYTF | TRBD1 | NA | TRBJ1-2 | TRBV5-6
TGTGCCAGTATTTCGAATACGGGTTTTAATCAGCCCCAGCATTTT | CASISNTGFNQPQHF | NA | few | TRBJ1-5 | TRBV19
TGTGCCAGCACGCCTGGACTAGCGGGCACCTACAATGAGCAGTTCTTC | CASTPGLAGTYNEQFF | TRBD2 | NA | TRBJ2-1 | TRBV7-6
TGCGCCAGCAGGGCGGGAGCGGTAGATACGCAGTATTTT | CASRAGAVDTQYF | TRBD2 | NA | TRBJ2-3 | TRBV5-1
TGTGCCAGCAGCTTAGACAGAAGCACAGATACGCAGTATTTT | CASSLDRSTDTQYF | NA | NA | TRBJ2-3 | TRBV7-9
TGTGCCAGCAGCGCCACCGGGACAGGGTTGAACACTGAAGCTTTCTTT | CASSATGTGLNTEAFF | TRBD1 | NA | TRBJ1-1 | TRBV9
TGTGCCAGCAGTCCCCCCGGGGGAGCGCCTCAGCCCCAGCATTTT | CASSPPGGAPQPQHF | NA | NA | TRBJ1-5 | TRBV28
TGTGCCAGCAGCTTGGACAGGTACAATGAGCAGTTCTTC | CASSLDRYNEQFF | TRBD1 | NA | TRBJ2-1 | TRBV7-3
TGCGCCAGCAGCTTGGAGGTAGCGGGTGTCCCCGGGGAGCTGTTTTTT | CASSLEVAGVPGELFF | TRBD2 | NA | TRBJ2-2 | TRBV5-1
TGTGCCAGCAGCCGAACAGGTTATAATTCACCCCTCCACTTT | CASSRTGYNSPLHF | NA | NA | TRBJ1-6 | TRBV6-5